These T cell receptor beta chains were read from a single sample in a study of T cell repertoires in cytomegalovirus infection. These TCRs are of unknown antigen specificity. MiXCR, applied by TCRdb to the reads, yields one record per CDR3 protein. Of roughly 920,000 distinct CDR3 sequences listed, 30% to 40% are singletons. The material sequenced was cultured CD8+ T cells from PBMCs, taken from culture after CMV antigen stimulation. The receptors were gathered from a human donor in good health (CMV status not recorded). Some clones in this sample may be carry-over from other donors' samples. Each CDR3 is given with its conserved first and last residue. The D gene is left open where the match is weak. Some rows have no size entry. The others give once, few or many, or a class for an expanded clone.

TRBJ2-5	.	TRBV6-1	.	TGTGCCAGCAGTGAAAGGCTAGCCCGCCCACAAGAGACCCAGTACTTC	CASSERLARPQETQYF
TRBJ2-1	.	TRBV7-6	many	TGTGCCAGCAGCTTAACCCATCTGGGGGGGCTCTCCTACAATGAGCAGTTCTTC	CASSLTHLGGLSYNEQFF
TRBJ1-1	.	TRBV11-3	.	TGTGCCAGCAGCTCGCACAGCCTGAACACTGAAGCTTTCTTT	CASSSHSLNTEAFF
TRBJ1-1	.	TRBV25-1	.	TGTGCCAGTAGGGGGAAAGAAGCTTTCTTT	CASRGKEAFF
TRBJ2-5	.	TRBV29-1	.	TGCAGCGTTGAAGTTGGGGAAGAGACCCAGTACTTC	CSVEVGEETQYF
TRBJ2-2	TRBD2	TRBV7-8	many	TGTGCCAGCAGCTTCCTAGGGACTAGAGAGGACGGGGAGCTGTTTTTT	CASSFLGTREDGELFF
TRBJ2-2	.	TRBV6-5	few	TGTGCCAGCAGTCCGACTGAGAACACCGGGGAGCTGTTTTTT	CASSPTENTGELFF
TRBJ1-6	.	TRBV2	.	TGTGCCAGCATTTCGGGGGGGGACATAAGTTCACCCCTCCACTTT	CASISGGDISSPLHF
TRBJ1-4	.	TRBV5-4	.	TGTGCCAGCAGCTTGGTGGGGGGAAACAATGAAAAACTGTTTTTT	CASSLVGGNNEKLFF
TRBJ2-1	.	TRBV12-3/TRBV12-4	many	TGTGCCAGCAGTTCTATCCTCGATGAGCAGTTCTTC	CASSSILDEQFF
TRBJ2-2	TRBD2	TRBV6-5	.	TGTGCCAGCACCCTACTAGCGGGCTCCACCGGGGAGCTGTTTTTT	CASTLLAGSTGELFF
TRBJ1-2	.	TRBV10-3	.	TGTGCCATCAAGATCAACTATGGCTACACCTTC	CAIKINYGYTF
TRBJ1-5	.	TRBV7-8	few	TGTGCCGGTGGGATCAATCAGCCCCAGCATTTT	CAGGINQPQHF
TRBJ1-1	.	TRBV4-1	few	TGCGCCAGCAGCCAAGAAAGGGGGTTAGACGGGGCTTTT	CASSQERGLDGAF
TRBJ1-1	.	TRBV6-5	.	TGTGCCAGCAGTTATGTGAGGGCGACTGAAGCTTTCTTT	CASSYVRATEAFF
TRBJ1-2	.	TRBV6-6	.	TGTGCCAGCAGTTACTTGCTGGATGGGAGTGCTTATGGCTACACCTTC	CASSYLLDGSAYGYTF
TRBJ2-1	TRBD2	TRBV6-1	.	TGTGCCAGCAGTGGGCCGGGACTAGCGGGGGCGAGCTCCTACAATGAGCAGTTCTTC	CASSGPGLAGASSYNEQFF
TRBJ2-7	TRBD1	TRBV6-1	.	TGTGCCAGCAGTGAAGCGGGGGCAGGGGGACACTACGAGCAGTACTTC	CASSEAGAGGHYEQYF
TRBJ1-1	TRBD1	TRBV20-1	.	TGCAGTGCTCCCGACAGGGGAAGGGCTGAAGCTTTCTTT	CSAPDRGRAEAFF
TRBJ2-1	TRBD2	TRBV20-1	few	TGCAGTGCTACGGGACTAGCGCCGTACAATGAGCAGTTCTTC	CSATGLAPYNEQFF
TRBJ2-1	TRBD1	TRBV4-1	.	TGCGCCAGCAGCCAAGACCGGGCAGGGGGGCAGTTCTTC	CASSQDRAGGQFF
TRBJ2-7	.	TRBV4-1	.	TGCGCCAGCAGCCAAACAAGGACTGGCTACGAGCAGTACTTC	CASSQTRTGYEQYF
TRBJ2-5	.	TRBV2	few	TGTGCCAGCAGTGAGGAACGGAGACAAGAGACCCAGTACTTC	CASSEERRQETQYF
TRBJ2-1	.	TRBV19	.	TGTGCCAGTCAGACCTACAATGAGCAGTTCTTC	CASQTYNEQFF
TRBJ2-1	TRBD1	TRBV6-1	.	TGTGCCAGCAGTGATATTTGGGACAGGGGCTACAATGAGCAGTTCTTC	CASSDIWDRGYNEQFF
TRBJ2-2	.	TRBV4-1	few	TGCGCCAGCAGCCAAGACGGGGGATCCGGGGAGCTGTTTTTT	CASSQDGGSGELFF
TRBJ2-6	.	TRBV7-7	.	TGTGCTAGCAGCTTAGGCCCCAGGGGTTCCGGCTCTGGGGCCAACGTCCTGACTTTC	CASSLGPRGSGSGANVLTF
TRBJ1-2	TRBD1	TRBV11-3	many	TGTGCCAGCAGCTTGGACAGGGTGAACTATGGCTACACCTTC	CASSLDRVNYGYTF
TRBJ2-2	.	TRBV29-1	.	TGCAGCGTTGACGATGAGGCAGGGTATGCGAGGGAGCTGTTTTTT	CSVDDEAGYARELFF
TRBJ2-4	.	TRBV12-3/TRBV12-4	few	TGTGCCAGCAGGGGAACAGCCAAAAACATTCAGTACTTC	CASRGTAKNIQYF
TRBJ2-3	TRBD2	TRBV11-2	few	TGTGCCAGCAGCTTCTCAGCCTACCGGACTAGCGGGGCTAGCACAGATACGCAGTATTTT	CASSFSAYRTSGASTDTQYF
TRBJ1-5	TRBD1	TRBV25-1	few	TGTGCCAGCAGTGTGGGGGACAGGGGGCTCTATAGCAATCAGCCCCAGCATTTT	CASSVGDRGLYSNQPQHF
TRBJ2-1	TRBD1	TRBV4-2	few	TGTGCCAGCAGCCAGGGGACAGCAAGGGATGAGCAGTTCTTC	CASSQGTARDEQFF
TRBJ2-3	.	TRBV24-1	few	TGTGCCACCAGTGATTTGCAGGTAGCCAGCACAGATACGCAGTATTTT	CATSDLQVASTDTQYF
TRBJ2-1	TRBD1	TRBV4-3	.	TGCGCCAGCAGCCAGGCCCAGGGGGTTTGGGACAATGAGCAGTTCTTC	CASSQAQGVWDNEQFF
TRBJ1-5	.	TRBV6-1	few	TGTGCCAGCAGTGAGCCCCTTGGTTGGCAGCCCCAGCATTTT	CASSEPLGWQPQHF
TRBJ1-5	.	TRBV28	.	TGTGCCAGCAGTTCCCCAGGGCAGGGCCACAATCAGCCCCAGCATTTT	CASSSPGQGHNQPQHF
TRBJ2-3	TRBD1	TRBV7-3	many	TGTGCCAGCAGCCGACAGGGGACAGATACGCAGTATTTT	CASSRQGTDTQYF
TRBJ2-1	.	TRBV3-1	once	TGTGCCAGCAGCGGACAGTTTGATGAGCAGTTCTTC	CASSGQFDEQFF
TRBJ1-1	.	TRBV20-1	many	TGCAGTACCCGAACAGGGTACACTGAAGCTTTCTTT	CSTRTGYTEAFF
TRBJ1-6	.	TRBV7-9	.	TGTGCCAGCAGCTTAGACCGGAGTGGTACGGGAACCGAGGACTACCATTCACCCCTCCACTTT	CASSLDRSGTGTEDYHSPLHF
TRBJ1-1	.	TRBV4-1	few	TGCGCCAGCAGCCAAGAGGCAGCGATGAACACTGAAGCTTTCTTT	CASSQEAAMNTEAFF
TRBJ2-1	TRBD2	TRBV28	.	TGTGCCAGCAATCGTGCGGGGGGGTCCTACAATGAGCAGTTCTTC	CASNRAGGSYNEQFF
TRBJ1-5	.	TRBV27	few	TGTGCCAGCAGTTTATCCTCAGGGATCAATCAGCCCCAGCATTTT	CASSLSSGINQPQHF
TRBJ2-5	TRBD1	TRBV6-6	.	TGTGCCAGCATCCTGGACAGGGGGTACCAAGAGACCCAGTACTTC	CASILDRGYQETQYF
TRBJ1-1	.	TRBV6-2/TRBV6-3	.	TGTGCCAGTGTCCGGGGGCCCCACACTGAAGCTTTCTTT	CASVRGPHTEAFF
TRBJ1-5	TRBD1	TRBV20-1	.	TGCAGCCAAGGGGGCTTGTATAGCAATCAGCCCCAGCATTTT	CSQGGLYSNQPQHF